This entry describes one TCR beta chain. As yet, its antigen is unknown. PCR was performed using 60 Vbeta and 13 Jbeta primers. Clones were sequenced by immunoSEQ multiplex PCR, and TCRdb holds only the in-frame ones, with some missing. This sample yields some 130,000 clones, of which roughly 80% are seen a single time; 2% to 3% belongs to the top ten. The CDR3 is 13 amino acids. The ends were cut back, 5 bases at V and 3 bases at J, with 11 bases in the middle. Germline CDR1 is GTSNPN and CDR2 is SVGIG (reference sequence). This entry comes from a study of cytomegalovirus exposure and HLA in healthy donors. Points from the study as a whole: TRBV6-2, TRBV6-3 and other indistinguishable V segments were excluded. The availability of immune exposure information extended only to CMV serostatus. Highly shared sequence variants in one cluster were likely a sequencing artifact.

Samples came from healthy bone marrow donors. This sequence was found in a man aged 25-45 years in good health and CMV-seronegative. The material sequenced was PBMCs. V and J are TRBV30 and TRBJ2-1; TRBD2 is a possible D gene (7 bases). The CDR3 DNA reads TGTGCCTGGGAGGGGGAGGGCTACAATGAGCAGTTCTTC. It specifies CAWEGEGYNEQFF.